This T cell receptor (beta chain) stems from a study of T cell repertoires in cytomegalovirus infection. Study summary: As its CMV epitopes, the study selected recently identified HLA-C-restricted and well-studied HLA-B-restricted targets. General observations from the study: Totalled public TCR beta family frequency picked out people who carried CMV plus the relevant HLA.

On this clonotype: The antigen remains undetermined.

MiXCR, run by TCRdb on the reads, gives a single entry per CDR3 protein. Of 450,000 to 650,000 distinct CDR3 sequences detected, 40% appear once; the ten largest clones hold around 48%. The germline CDR1 and CDR2 sequences are LNHDA and SQIVND (reference sequence). CDR3 length equals 13 residues. The J segment lost 4 bases and the V segment lost 7 bases, leaving 6 bases of the junction unmatched. The sample here was cultured PBMCs, taken from culture after CMV antigen stimulation. This TCR was sampled from a human donor in good health (CMV status not recorded). Some clones in this sample may be carry-over from other donors' samples. The rearrangement uses TRBV19 and TRBJ1-2, with 7 bases aligning to TRBD1. DNA for the CDR3: TGTGCCAGTAATCACGGGACAGCCTATGGCTACACCTTC. Translation gives CASNHGTAYGYTF.